The rows below give T cell receptor beta chains drawn from one sample of a study of human T cells and chemical hapten exposure. MiXCR, applied by TCRdb to the RACE reads, yields one record per CDR3 protein. Counted here are around 130,000 distinct CDR3 sequences, around 8.3% occurring once; the ten biggest clones make up 1.5% to 2%. Sequenced: whole blood. The receptors derive from a male donor in good health. Some clones in this sample may be carry-over from other donors' samples. Both conserved end residues are part of each CDR3. A D gene is named only where the DNA matches it firmly. A row's size may be missing; if present it is once, few, many or a size class.

cdr3_aa | cdr3_nt | clone_size | cdr3_length | v_call | d_call | j_call
CAITRTSGRASADTQYF | TGTGCCATCACCAGGACTAGCGGGAGGGCCTCTGCAGATACGCAGTATTTT | - | 17 | TRBV10-3 | TRBD2 | TRBJ2-3
CASSYSTQGSYEQYF | TGTGCCAGCAGTTACTCGACACAGGGATCCTACGAGCAGTACTTC | few | 15 | TRBV6-5 | - | TRBJ2-7
CASSLTPLGGRGNEQFF | TGTGCCAGCAGCTTAACGCCTCTCGGGGGGCGAGGGAATGAGCAGTTCTTC | few | 17 | TRBV7-2 | - | TRBJ2-1
CASSPRIAGGIDEQYF | TGTGCCAGCAGCCCCCGTATAGCGGGGGGGATAGACGAGCAGTACTTC | few | 16 | TRBV7-2 | TRBD2 | TRBJ2-7
CASSQDRANQPQHF | TGCGCCAGCAGCCAAGATCGGGCCAATCAGCCCCAGCATTTT | - | 14 | TRBV4-1 | - | TRBJ1-5
CASEIAGGNEQYF | TGTGCCAGCGAAATAGCGGGAGGCAACGAGCAGTACTTC | few | 13 | TRBV6-2/TRBV6-3 | TRBD2 | TRBJ2-7
CASSQAGQGSYEQYF | TGCGCCAGCAGCCAAGCGGGACAGGGTTCCTACGAGCAGTACTTC | - | 15 | TRBV4-1 | TRBD1 | TRBJ2-7
CASSTQGYEQYF | TGTGCCAGCAGTACACAGGGGTACGAGCAGTACTTC | many | 12 | TRBV6-5 | TRBD1 | TRBJ2-7
CASGLVPTGPNTEAFF | TGTGCTAGTGGTTTGGTACCGACGGGCCCGAACACTGAAGCTTTCTTT | few | 16 | TRBV12-5 | - | TRBJ1-1
CASSLGGQGIAKNIQYF | TGTGCCAGCAGCTTGGGCGGACAGGGGATAGCCAAAAACATTCAGTACTTC | - | 17 | TRBV5-4 | TRBD1 | TRBJ2-4
CSVAPKLTDTQYF | TGCAGCGTTGCCCCAAAGTTAACAGATACGCAGTATTTT | many | 13 | TRBV29-1 | - | TRBJ2-3
CSVAHSQETQYF | TGCAGCGTTGCCCACAGTCAAGAGACCCAGTACTTC | - | 12 | TRBV29-1 | - | TRBJ2-5
CASSEGQGYHQETQYF | TGTGCCAGCAGTGAGGGACAGGGCTACCACCAAGAGACCCAGTACTTC | many | 16 | TRBV2 | TRBD1 | TRBJ2-5
CASSDGPRVGDEQFF | TGTGCCAGCAGTGACGGCCCGAGGGTAGGTGATGAGCAGTTCTTC | few | 15 | TRBV2 | - | TRBJ2-1
CANSRTPQETQYF | TGTGCCAACAGCCGGACACCTCAAGAGACCCAGTACTTC | - | 13 | TRBV7-9 | - | TRBJ2-5
CASGAGGQETQYF | TGTGCCAGCGGGGCGGGGGGCCAAGAGACCCAGTACTTC | once | 13 | TRBV6-6 | TRBD2 | TRBJ2-5
CSARDIGRGLDDGYTF | TGCAGTGCTAGAGATATCGGCAGGGGGCTGGATGATGGCTACACCTTC | - | 16 | TRBV20-1 | TRBD1 | TRBJ1-2